Listed below are T cell receptor beta chains from one sample, sequenced in a study of human versus mouse CDR3 diversity and MHC coevolution. Produced via immunoSEQ multiplex PCR; TCRdb's table is partial and in-frame only. The sample includes 80,000 or so clones, approximately 92% of them seen just once. The sequenced material came from naive CD4+ T cells from blood. The receptors originated from a person aged 30-69 years in good health. Each CDR3 is given without its conserved first and last residue.

v_gene: TRBV10-1; j_gene: TRBJ2-1; CDR3aa: ASGPGGRSCNEQF
v_gene: TRBV30; j_gene: TRBJ1-2; CDR3aa: AWSVQGNGYT
v_gene: TRBV5-1; j_gene: TRBJ2-5; CDR3aa: ASQFPLSQETQY
v_gene: TRBV6-1; j_gene: NA; CDR3aa: ASGRRLGSTYEQY
v_gene: TRBV9; j_gene: TRBJ2-2; CDR3aa: ASSPFSSNTGELF
v_gene: TRBV18; j_gene: TRBJ2-7; CDR3aa: ASSSTSGGGEQY
v_gene: TRBV19; j_gene: TRBJ2-3; CDR3aa: ASSPRTGPNTQY
v_gene: TRBV19; j_gene: TRBJ2-1; CDR3aa: ASKTDRGDEQF
v_gene: TRBV30; j_gene: TRBJ1-1; CDR3aa: AWEVQVGTEAF
v_gene: TRBV19; j_gene: TRBJ2-7; CDR3aa: ASSSAGTVLPYEQY
v_gene: TRBV2; j_gene: TRBJ2-2; CDR3aa: ASSEELAGRNTGELF
v_gene: TRBV7-2; j_gene: TRBJ2-7; CDR3aa: ASSLSLGDSLYEQY
v_gene: TRBV19; j_gene: TRBJ1-2; CDR3aa: ASTPTGNYGYT
v_gene: TRBV6-4; j_gene: TRBJ2-3; CDR3aa: ASSAEGLGPTAYTQY
v_gene: TRBV25-1; j_gene: TRBJ2-1; CDR3aa: ASTRTGELF
v_gene: TRBV28; j_gene: TRBJ2-3; CDR3aa: ASSFGQLTDTQY
v_gene: TRBV27; j_gene: TRBJ2-5; CDR3aa: ASSFRRGETQY
v_gene: TRBV4-3; j_gene: TRBJ1-2; CDR3aa: ASSHPGGGYT
v_gene: TRBV5-1; j_gene: TRBJ1-3; CDR3aa: ASSLSAQAKWDTIY
v_gene: TRBV5-4; j_gene: TRBJ2-5; CDR3aa: ASSPGLAGLETQY
v_gene: TRBV5-6; j_gene: TRBJ2-7; CDR3aa: ASSLVSRGYEQY
v_gene: TRBV7-9; j_gene: TRBJ2-1; CDR3aa: ASSWTGTSNNEQF
v_gene: TRBV5-1; j_gene: TRBJ1-2; CDR3aa: ASSLDRAGYGYT
v_gene: TRBV29-1; j_gene: TRBJ2-1; CDR3aa: SVARTSGSDEQF
v_gene: TRBV19; j_gene: TRBJ1-2; CDR3aa: ASSIEERGYT
v_gene: TRBV7-2; j_gene: TRBJ2-7; CDR3aa: ASSDRDRGGLSSYEQY
v_gene: TRBV18; j_gene: TRBJ2-6; CDR3aa: ASSATTGWRSGANVLT
v_gene: TRBV11-2; j_gene: TRBJ2-5; CDR3aa: ASSPAGGGGTQY
v_gene: TRBV27; j_gene: TRBJ1-5; CDR3aa: ASSSLTSAQSRPQH
v_gene: TRBV19; j_gene: TRBJ2-1; CDR3aa: ASSPSGDRHNEQF
v_gene: TRBV27; j_gene: TRBJ2-5; CDR3aa: ASSLWGTGVRTQY
v_gene: TRBV27; j_gene: TRBJ1-4; CDR3aa: ASRRGATNEKLF
v_gene: TRBV7-2; j_gene: TRBJ1-6; CDR3aa: ASSLDEGQLDSPLH
v_gene: TRBV6-5; j_gene: TRBJ1-1; CDR3aa: ASSPEGKNTEAF